The present T cell receptor (beta chain) was sequenced within a study of blood T cell repertoires in COVID-19 (TCRdb year 2020). Regarding the study in general: Collaborator samples came from the United States, Italy and Spain and covered acute and convalescent phases of COVID-19. The repertoires were released in a freely available public database intended as a resource for research on the immune response to SARS-CoV-2. The sample metadata nearly always contained a de-identified subject ID, COVID-19 status, age in years and sex. Where HLA class I and class II types were available, the types were taken from metadata supplied by the sample provider, not from assay-based typing. The prospective study material was composed of cDNA or gDNA derived from T cells, B-cell-depleted T cells, or PBMCs. Samples were obtained from the ongoing ImmuneRACE study (first 160 participants) and from 1,200 or so subjects provided by 6 global collaborators. The dataset comprised deeply sampled blood TCRbeta repertoires from subjects exposed to, actively infected with, or recovered from COVID-19.

What the study reported, not specific to this receptor: The quantity of clinical and demographic metadata differed by source and by participant and was supplied without curation.

The immunoSEQ Assay, a bias-controlled multiplex PCR, was used to amplify TCRbeta CDR3 regions from genomic DNA. The original pipeline was this. The number of nucleated cells in each sample was estimated from the amplification of reference gene primers within the assay. Sequence reads were collapsed and filtered to measure the absolute abundance of every unique TCRbeta CDR3 rearrangement. Productive Simpson clonality was computed per sample as the square root of Simpson's diversity index over productive rearrangements. Entries here come from immuneACCESS through TCRdb and include only in-frame sequences with V and J called. Some clones fail to appear in such tables; in the studies checked, an unresolved V gene covers under half of the shortfall, and the cause of the remainder is unknown. That table supplies the V and J calls and clone size; D and trimming were determined from the DNA. The table for this sample lists roughly 250,000 clones; roughly 91% of them were counted only once. 2.3% of the sample comes from the top ten.

Participants in the prospective study were enrolled through a virtual design, were aged about 18 to 90 years, and lived in roughly 26 United States geographic areas. Cohort assignment in the prospective study relied on participant-reported clinical history from a screening survey and a study questionnaire. In the prospective study, whole blood, serum and a nasopharyngeal or oropharyngeal swab were collected from each participant by mobile phlebotomists. Participants in the prospective study had the option to provide additional blood draws and questionnaires over a roughly 2-month period. Blood samples from the prospective study were shipped frozen or at room temperature prior to DNA extraction. Cut back by 4 bases and 8 bases, the V and J ends lie 8 bases apart. The germline V gene provides CDR1 SNHLY and CDR2 FYNNEI. The cysteine opens and the phenylalanine closes a CDR3 of 11 amino acids. The read is trimmed to its CDR3 DNA, 33 bases read in frame from base 1.

Regarding this clone: The antigen it binds to is not known. The sample holds no much larger clone one base away, and base qualities are not on file.

The receptor chain draws on TRBV2 and TRBJ1-2; D gene: possibly TRBD1, on 5 matching bases. The sample taken for sequencing was PBMCs or T cells enriched from blood (not recorded which). The receptor was isolated from a woman aged 40 to 50 with acute COVID-19. CDR3 reads: CASSGQGGYTF. The nucleotides read TGTGCCAGCAGTGGGCAGGGCGGCTACACCTTC.